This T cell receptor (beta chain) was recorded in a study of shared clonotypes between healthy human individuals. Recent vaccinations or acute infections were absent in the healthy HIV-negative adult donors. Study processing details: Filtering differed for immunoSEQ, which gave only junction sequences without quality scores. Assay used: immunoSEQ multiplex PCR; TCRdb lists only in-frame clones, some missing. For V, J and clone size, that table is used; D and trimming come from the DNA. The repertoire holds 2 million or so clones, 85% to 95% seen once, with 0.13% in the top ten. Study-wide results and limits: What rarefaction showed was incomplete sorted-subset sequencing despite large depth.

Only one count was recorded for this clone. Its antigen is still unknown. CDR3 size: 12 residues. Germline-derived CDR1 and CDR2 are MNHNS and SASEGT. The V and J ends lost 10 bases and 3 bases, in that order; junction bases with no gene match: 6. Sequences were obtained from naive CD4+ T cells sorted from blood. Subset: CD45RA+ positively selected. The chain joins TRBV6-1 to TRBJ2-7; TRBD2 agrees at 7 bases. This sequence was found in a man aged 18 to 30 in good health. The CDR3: CATWASGYEQYF. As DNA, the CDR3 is TGTGCCACCTGGGCTAGCGGCTACGAGCAGTACTTC.